The 8 T cell receptor beta chains listed next were all sequenced from one sample in a study of early T cells in non-severe SARS-CoV-2 infection. Each CDR3 protein is one row after TCRdb ran MiXCR on the 5' RACE reads. The data contain tens of thousands of distinct CDR3 sequences, 13% of them seen just once; the ten biggest clones take up approximately 8.5%. The specimen was whole blood, collected at baseline. Source of these receptors: an adult who was a healthcare worker with PCR-confirmed SARS-CoV-2 infection or an uninfected control (not recorded which).

The chain couples TRBV27 to TRBJ2-7, with 9 bases identical to TRBD2. The germline V gene encodes CDR1 MNHEY and CDR2 SMNVEV (reference sequence). J was trimmed by 7 bases and V by 0 bases; bases with no gene match: 7. The CDR3 is made up of 15 amino acids. The CDR3 coding sequence is TGTGCCAGCAGTTTATCGGCTAGCGGGAAGGGGGAGCAGTACTTC. Protein sequence: CASSLSASGKGEQYF.

The chain combines TRBV6-2 or TRBV6-3 with TRBJ2-1, with D possibly being TRBD2 (6 bases). Germline CDR1 reads MNHEY; CDR2 reads SVGEGT. CDR3 size: 14 residues. The germline V and J ends were trimmed by 7 bases and 2 bases, with 12 bases remaining between them. CDR3 nucleotide sequence: TGTGCCAGCAATAACCCTAGCGCCTACAATGAGCAGTTCTTC. Translating it yields CASNNPSAYNEQFF.

This chain connects TRBV24-1 to TRBJ2-3; possibly TRBD1 for D (5 bases). V lost 3 bases, J lost 5 bases, and 11 bases lay in between. The CDR3 length is 14 residues. Germline V lookup: CDR1 KGHDR, CDR2 SFDVKD. CDR3 in amino acids: CATSDKQAEDTQYF. The CDR3 DNA reads TGTGCCACCAGTGATAAACAGGCCGAAGATACGCAGTATTTT.

There are a few counts of this clonotype. CDR3 sequence: CASSPGLAGPQGIQYF. The CDR3 nucleotides read TGTGCCAGCAGCCCTGGACTAGCGGGGCCACAGGGGATTCAGTACTTC. The chain uses TRBV7-2 and TRBJ2-4; 12 bases match TRBD2. Trimming removed 5 bases from V and 10 bases from J; junction bases left unmatched: 12. From germline, CDR1 is SGHTA and CDR2 FQGNSA. The CDR3 contains 16 residues. Combining the CDR3 with reference TRBV7-2 and TRBJ2-4 gives the whole variable domain GAGVSQSPSNKVTEKGKDVELRCDPISGHTALYWYRQSLGQGLEFLIYFQGNSAPDKSGLPSDRFSAERTGGSVSTLTIQRTQQEDSAVYLCASSPGLAGPQGIQYFGAGTRLSVL.

This clonotype was seen more than once but under ten times. As DNA, the CDR3 is TGTGCCAGCTCACCACCAGGACTAGCGGGAGGGCCAAATACGCAGTATTTT. Its protein product is CASSPPGLAGGPNTQYF. This chain connects TRBV18 to TRBJ2-3, with TRBD2 matching over 15 bases. This CDR3 contains 17 residues. In germline, CDR1 is KGHSH, CDR2 LQKENI. Trimming removed 0 bases from V and 7 bases from J; junction bases left unmatched: 5.

V usage is TRBV6-5 and J usage is TRBJ2-7; 9 bases are a match to TRBD1. After removal of 6 bases from V and 6 bases from J, the junction contained 9 bases not matched to a gene. The CDR3 length is 14 residues. CDR1 and CDR2 (germline): MNHEY, SVGAGI. DNA of the CDR3: TGTGCCAGCAGAAACCCGGGACAGGGTGGCGAGCAGTACTTC. Translated: CASRNPGQGGEQYF.

This clonotype has just a few counts. The chain couples TRBV5-5 to TRBJ2-7, with 7 bases aligning to TRBD1. The germline V gene has CDR1 SGHKS and CDR2 YYEKEE (reference sequence). The CDR3 is 15 residues long. V was clipped by 4 bases and J by 2 bases; unmatched bases: 9. As DNA, the CDR3 is TGTGCCAGCAGCGGGGACAGTCGGGGTACCTACGAGCAGTACTTC. It specifies CASSGDSRGTYEQYF.

Turning to this clonotype: This CDR3 fails to terminate in the conserved phenylalanine or tryptophan, so it likely reflects a read error. This sequence joins TRBV3-1 and TRBJ1-1, with D uncertain. The CDR3 is made up of 16 amino acids. The germline CDR1 and CDR2 sequences are LGHDT and YNNKEL (reference sequence). V lost 4 bases and J 5 bases, leaving 20 bases between the germline ends. CDR3 in amino acids: CASSPRRRILGTEAFL. In nucleotides, the CDR3 is TGTGCCAGCAGCCCCCGGAGACGTATTTTGGGAACTGAAGCTTTCCTT.